The 15 T cell receptor beta chains reported below all come from one sample, sequenced in a study of T-cell reconstitution after alpha-beta-depleted transplantation in children. Unique molecular identifiers were incorporated into the prepared TCRbeta library. Via MiXCR, TCRdb re-called the PCR reads, giving one row per CDR3 protein. The sample has 70,000 to 95,000 distinct CDR3 sequences; about 12% are singletons. The sample here was PBMCs from the stem cell graft donor, taken from the stem cell graft. The receptors stem from a human donor who donated a stem cell graft to a child with inherited bone marrow failure.

Many counts were recorded for this clonotype. This sequence joins TRBV5-1 and TRBJ2-3, with D possibly being TRBD1 (6 bases). There are 16 residues in the CDR3. Germline V lookup: CDR1 SGHRS, CDR2 YFSETQ. V was clipped by 0 bases and J by 0 bases, with 11 bases between them. Here the CDR3 reads CASSLGQATSTDTQYF. The CDR3 region has the DNA TGCGCCAGCAGCTTGGGACAGGCGACTAGCACAGATACGCAGTATTTT. The whole variable domain, remainder taken from reference TRBV5-1 and TRBJ2-3, is KAGVTQTPRYLIKTRGQQVTLSCSPISGHRSVSWYQQTPGQGLQFLFEYFSETQRNKGNFPGRFSGRQFSNSRSEMNVSTLELGDSALYLCASSLGQATSTDTQYFGPGTRLTVL.

This clonotype was detected ten times or more. V is TRBV5-1 and J is TRBJ1-2; 7 bases line up with TRBD1. Trimming took 1 base from V and 5 from J; bases not matched to a gene: 5. Germline lookup yields CDR1 SGHRS and CDR2 YFSETQ. The CDR3 length is 14 residues. The CDR3 spells CASSLTGTEYGYTF. As DNA, the CDR3 is TGCGCCAGCAGCTTGACCGGGACAGAGTATGGCTACACCTTC.

This clonotype was recorded once. This chain joins TRBV27 and TRBJ1-5, with D possibly TRBD1 on 5 matching bases. Germline CDR1 and CDR2: MNHEY and SMNVEV (reference sequence). Trimming removed 6 bases from V and 6 bases from J, with 18 bases in between. CDR3 length: 15 residues. The CDR3 sequence: CASSPGRRGSQPQHF. CDR3 coding DNA: TGTGCCAGCAGCCCGGGACGGCGGGGCAGTCAGCCCCAGCATTTT.

Comments on this clonotype: Mismatch with germline at one junction end may stem from a read error. The chain is built from TRBV4-2 and TRBJ1-1, with D maybe TRBD1 (5 bases). The germline CDR1 and CDR2 sequences are LGHNA and YNFKEQ. The CDR3 loop spans 19 amino acids. In DNA, the CDR3 is TGTGCCACCAGCAATAGGGACGGTGAGGAGGAAACCCGGAACACTGAAGCTTTCTTT. Protein product: CATSNRDGEEETRNTEAFF.

This clonotype was recorded at least ten times. This rearrangement joins TRBV6-2 or TRBV6-3 to TRBJ2-1; D gene ambiguous. Trimming took 1 base from V and 10 from J, leaving 8 bases between them. Germline V gene data show CDR1 as MNHEY and CDR2 as SVGEGT. The CDR3 has 12 residues. CDR3 sequence reads: CASSYFDGEQFF. In nucleotides, the CDR3 is TGTGCCAGCAGTTACTTCGACGGGGAGCAGTTCTTC.

There are many counts of this clonotype. DNA of the CDR3: TGCGCCAGCAGCTTGGCAGTGTTTGGGGAGAACATTCAGTACTTC. Its protein product is CASSLAVFGENIQYF. The V gene is TRBV5-1, the J gene TRBJ2-4, with D possibly matching TRBD2 (5 bases). CDR1 SGHRS and CDR2 YFSETQ come from the germline V gene. Trimming removed 0 bases from V and 7 bases from J, with 14 bases in between. CDR3 length equals 15 residues.

This clonotype was observed many times. The chain couples TRBV5-1 to TRBJ2-3, with 8 bases that match TRBD2. Looked up from germline, CDR1 is SGHRS and CDR2 is YFSETQ. V lost 0 bases, J lost 4 bases, and 10 bases stayed unmatched. The CDR3 loop spans 17 amino acids. CDR3 protein: CASSLANAGGWADTQYF. The CDR3 DNA follows: TGCGCCAGCAGCTTGGCCAACGCGGGAGGTTGGGCAGATACGCAGTATTTT.

This clonotype showed up just a few times. V is TRBV18 and J is TRBJ1-2, with D tentatively TRBD1 (5 bases). CDR3 size: 14 residues. Per germline, CDR1 KGHSH and CDR2 LQKENI. Deletions cut 3 bases from V and 2 bases from J, with 10 bases between. This CDR3 is CASSPGAGNYGYTF. The CDR3 region has the DNA TGTGCCAGCTCACCCGGGGCAGGGAACTATGGCTACACCTTC.

This chain uses TRBV2 with TRBJ2-3; 10 bases are shared with TRBD1. The germline gives CDR1 SNHLY, CDR2 FYNNEI. The CDR3 sequence is 15 residues long. Trimming at V came to 4 bases and at J to 2 bases, leaving 3 bases not matched to a gene. This CDR3 is CASSADRGVTDTQYF. Here the CDR3 DNA reads TGTGCCAGCAGTGCGGACAGGGGGGTCACAGATACGCAGTATTTT.

This clonotype was counted many times. The CDR3 loop reads CASSFIGAGDNEQFF. CDR3 nucleotide sequence: TGTGCCAGCAGTTTTATCGGGGCGGGGGACAATGAGCAGTTCTTC. The chain is built from TRBV27 and TRBJ2-1; 7 nucleotides line up with TRBD2. Germline assignment: CDR1 MNHEY and CDR2 SMNVEV (reference sequence). This CDR3 is built from 15 residues. With 3 bases clipped from V and 5 bases from J, the junction kept 7 bases outside the gene matches.

This clonotype has a handful of counts. This chain links TRBV7-2 with TRBJ1-1; D not resolved. This CDR3 has 11 amino acids. V was shortened by 6 bases and J by 5 bases, with 7 bases between the two germline ends. The germline gives CDR1 SGHTA, CDR2 FQGNSA. CDR3 in DNA: TGTGCCAGCAGGCGGGGTACTGAAGCTTTCTTT. This sequence encodes CASRRGTEAFF.

This clonotype was detected ten times or more. The DNA for the CDR3 is TGTGCCAGCAGCCTACAGACAGGGGTCGACGAGCAGTACTTC. Protein product: CASSLQTGVDEQYF. The rearrangement joins TRBV7-9 to TRBJ2-7; 8 bases are shared with TRBD1. This CDR3 is 14 amino acids long. V was pared by 5 bases and J by 5 bases, with 8 bases of the junction left unmatched. Germline lookup yields CDR1 SEHNR and CDR2 FQNEAQ (reference sequence).

This chain uses TRBV7-2 with TRBJ1-1; the D gene is possibly TRBD1 (5 bases). V lost 0 bases, J lost 2 bases, and 10 bases lay in between. The CDR3 has 15 residues. Germline CDR1 reads SGHTA; CDR2 reads FQGNSA. The CDR3 DNA sequence: TGTGCCAGCAGCTTAGCGGGGCTGCTTAACACTGAAGCTTTCTTT. Residues: CASSLAGLLNTEAFF.

The table lists this clonotype with many counts. The chain has TRBV29-1 and TRBJ2-1, with TRBD2 matching 7 bases. V was pared by 7 bases and J by 7 bases, with 16 bases of the junction left unmatched. The CDR3 extends over 15 amino acids. In germline, CDR1 is SQVTM, CDR2 ANQGSEA. CDR3 nucleotide sequence: TGCAGCGCCGGACTAGTGGGAGGTGGGGGAAATGAGCAGTTCTTC. Translating it yields CSAGLVGGGGNEQFF.

This clonotype came up many times. The chain uses TRBV9 and TRBJ2-2, with no clear D. The V gene's germline CDR1 is SGDLS and CDR2 YYNGEE. This CDR3 comprises 14 residues. Trimming took 3 bases from V and 5 from J, leaving 11 bases between them. The CDR3 bases are TGTGCCAGCAGCGATTATATGGAAACCGGGGAGCTGTTTTTT. This encodes CASSDYMETGELFF.